The clone carrying this TCR beta chain was detected only once. This entry belongs to a study of T cell responses to AZD1222 COVID-19 vaccine. V gave up 4 bases and J gave up 2 bases, with 12 bases separating them. The CDR3 has 14 residues. Looked up from germline, CDR1 is LGHNA and CDR2 is YSLEER. Sequencing used immunoSEQ multiplex PCR; TCRdb keeps in-frame clones, though not all of them. Among approximately 68,000 clones, about nine tenths were seen once, and the ten largest hold under 30%. The TCR was taken from an adult in good health. The sample consisted of peripheral blood, taken on day 0 of AZD1222 vaccination. The chain carries TRBV4-3 and TRBJ2-7; the D is unclear. The CDR3, as DNA: TGCGCCAGCAGCCCCGGACCCGACCCCTACGAGCAGTACTTC. This codes for CASSPGPDPYEQYF.